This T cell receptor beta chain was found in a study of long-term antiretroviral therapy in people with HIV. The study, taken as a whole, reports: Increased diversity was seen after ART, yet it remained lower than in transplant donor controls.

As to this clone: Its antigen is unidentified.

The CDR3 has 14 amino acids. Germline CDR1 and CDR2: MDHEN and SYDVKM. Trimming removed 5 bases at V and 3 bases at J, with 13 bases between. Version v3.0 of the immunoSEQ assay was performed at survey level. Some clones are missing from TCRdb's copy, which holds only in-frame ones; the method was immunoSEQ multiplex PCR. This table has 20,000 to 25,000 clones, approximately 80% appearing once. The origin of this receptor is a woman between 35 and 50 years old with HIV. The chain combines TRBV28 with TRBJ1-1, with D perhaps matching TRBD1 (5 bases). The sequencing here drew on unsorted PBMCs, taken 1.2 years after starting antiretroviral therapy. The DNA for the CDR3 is TGTGCCAGCAGTGGGCCCGGAGGGGACACTGAAGCTTTCTTT. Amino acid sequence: CASSGPGGDTEAFF. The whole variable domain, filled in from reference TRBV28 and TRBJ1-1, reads DVKVTQSSRYLVKRTGEKVFLECVQDMDHENMFWYRQDPGLGLRLIYFSYDVKMKEKGDIPEGYSVSREKKERFSLILESASTNQTSMYLCASSGPGGDTEAFFGQGTRLTVV.